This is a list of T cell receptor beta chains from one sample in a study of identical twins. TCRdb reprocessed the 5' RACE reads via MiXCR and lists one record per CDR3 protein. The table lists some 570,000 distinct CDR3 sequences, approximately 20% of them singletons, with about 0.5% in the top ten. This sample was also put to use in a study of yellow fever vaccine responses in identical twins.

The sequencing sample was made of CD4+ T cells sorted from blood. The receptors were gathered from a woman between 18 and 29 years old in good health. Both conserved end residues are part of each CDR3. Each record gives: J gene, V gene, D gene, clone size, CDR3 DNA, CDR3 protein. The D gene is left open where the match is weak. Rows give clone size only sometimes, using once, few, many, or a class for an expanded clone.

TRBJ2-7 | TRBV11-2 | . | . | TGTGCCAGCAGATCAGACAGGACCACCTACGAGCAGTACTTC | CASRSDRTTYEQYF
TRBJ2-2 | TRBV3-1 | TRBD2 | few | TGTGCCAGCAGCGCGACCGGGACTAGCGGGACCGGGGAGCTGTTTTTT | CASSATGTSGTGELFF
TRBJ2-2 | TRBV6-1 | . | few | TGTGCCAGCAGACCACCCGGTCGAATTGACACCGGGGAGCTGTTTTTT | CASRPPGRIDTGELFF
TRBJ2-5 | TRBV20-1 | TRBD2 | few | TGCAGTGCTAGCCTAGCGGGGGGTATCCAAGAGACCCAGTACTTC | CSASLAGGIQETQYF
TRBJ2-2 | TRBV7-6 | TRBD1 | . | TGTGCCAGCAGCTTATTTCGGGGTGACAGGGGAACCACCGGGGAGCTGTTTTTT | CASSLFRGDRGTTGELFF
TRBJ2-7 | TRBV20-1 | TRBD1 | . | TGCAGTGCTAGAGATATTAGGACAGGGGTCTCCGAGCAGTACTTC | CSARDIRTGVSEQYF
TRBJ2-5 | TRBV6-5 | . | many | TGTGCCAGCAGTTATCTGGAACAAGAGACCCAGTACTTC | CASSYLEQETQYF
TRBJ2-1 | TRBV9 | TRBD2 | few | TGTGCCAGCAGCGTAGGGACTAGCGGGCCCTTCTACAATGAGCAGTTCTTC | CASSVGTSGPFYNEQFF
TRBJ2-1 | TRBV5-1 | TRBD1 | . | TGCGCCAGTCGTACGACAGGGTATTACAATGAGCAGTTCTTC | CASRTTGYYNEQFF
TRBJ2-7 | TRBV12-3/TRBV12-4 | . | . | TGTGCCAGCAGTCACACAGGGTTCGAGCAGTACTTC | CASSHTGFEQYF
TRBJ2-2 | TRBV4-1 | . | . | TGCGCCAGCAGCCAAGCTGGGCCGGACACAGCGAACACCGGGGAGCTGTTTTTT | CASSQAGPDTANTGELFF
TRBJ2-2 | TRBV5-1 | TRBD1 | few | TGCGCCAGCAGCTGGGGGACAGGGGTTCGGGAGCTGTTTTTT | CASSWGTGVRELFF
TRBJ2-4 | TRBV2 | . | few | TGTGCCAGCAGGGCGGGGAGTCCCAACATTCAGTACTTC | CASRAGSPNIQYF
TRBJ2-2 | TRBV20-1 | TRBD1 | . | TGCAGTGCCAGACAGGGGGCCTGGGAGCTGTTTTTT | CSARQGAWELFF
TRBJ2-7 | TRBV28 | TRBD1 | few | TGTGCCAGCAGTCGAAACAGGGGCTACGAGCAGTACTTC | CASSRNRGYEQYF
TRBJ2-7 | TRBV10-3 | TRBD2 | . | TGTGCCATCAGTGATGGTAGCGGGGTTTACGAGCAGTACTTC | CAISDGSGVYEQYF
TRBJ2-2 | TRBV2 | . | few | TGTGCCAGCACAGTAGGGTACACCGGGGAGCTGTTTTTT | CASTVGYTGELFF
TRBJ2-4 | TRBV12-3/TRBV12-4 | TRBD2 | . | TGTGCCAGCAGTTTGGAAGGGGAGGGAATAGCCAAAAACATTCAGTACTTC | CASSLEGEGIAKNIQYF
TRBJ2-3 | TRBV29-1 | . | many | TGCAGCGGCCTTATTAATACGCAGTATTTT | CSGLINTQYF
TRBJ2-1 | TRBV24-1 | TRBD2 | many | TGTGCCACCAGTGACCGACTAGCGGGAGGGCCAAGAGGAGATGAGCAGTTCTTC | CATSDRLAGGPRGDEQFF
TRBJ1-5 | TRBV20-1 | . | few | TGCAGTGCTAGAGAAGGCCTTGCGCAGCCCCAGCATTTT | CSAREGLAQPQHF
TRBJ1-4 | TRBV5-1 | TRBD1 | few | TGCGCCAGCAGCTTGCCGGGACAGGAACTGTTTTTT | CASSLPGQELFF
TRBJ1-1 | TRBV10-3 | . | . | TGTGCCATCAGTGGGGGTAGGGACACTGAAGCTTTCTTT | CAISGGRDTEAFF
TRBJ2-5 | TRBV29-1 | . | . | TGCAGCGTTGAAGGCAGGGTTAGAGAGACCCAGTACTTC | CSVEGRVRETQYF
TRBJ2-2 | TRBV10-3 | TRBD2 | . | TGTGCCATCAGCCGCGGGGGGGCGGACACCGGGGAGCTGTTTTTT | CAISRGGADTGELFF
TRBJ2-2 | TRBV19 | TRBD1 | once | TGTGCCAGTAGTCGGACCGGGACAGGGGTCGCCGGGGAGCTGTTTTTT | CASSRTGTGVAGELFF
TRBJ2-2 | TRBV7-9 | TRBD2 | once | TGTGCCAGCAGCTCTGCTAGCGGGATAACGGACACCGGGGAGCTGTTTTTT | CASSSASGITDTGELFF
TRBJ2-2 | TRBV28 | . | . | TGTGCCAGCAGTTACAGGCAACCAGCGAACACCGGGGAGCTGTTTTTT | CASSYRQPANTGELFF
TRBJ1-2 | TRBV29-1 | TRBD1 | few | TGCAGCGTTGACAGGGGGTCTGGCTACACCTTC | CSVDRGSGYTF
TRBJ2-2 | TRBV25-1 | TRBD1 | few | TGTGCCAGCAGAGTGACAGGGGCGGCCGGGGAGCTGTTTTTT | CASRVTGAAGELFF
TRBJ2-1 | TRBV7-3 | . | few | TGTGCCAGCAGCTTAGGTGGTTCGGGAGTGAATGAGCAGTTCTTC | CASSLGGSGVNEQFF
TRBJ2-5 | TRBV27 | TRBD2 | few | TGTGCCATAAGGACTAGCGGGAGTCAGACCCAGTACTTC | CAIRTSGSQTQYF
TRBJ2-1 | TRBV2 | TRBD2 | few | TGTGCCAGCAGTGGCCTGAGCGGGAGATCCTACAATGAGCAGTTCTTC | CASSGLSGRSYNEQFF
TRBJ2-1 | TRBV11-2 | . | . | TGTGCCAGCAGCTTGGGGAGCCGGGGTGAGCAGTTCTTC | CASSLGSRGEQFF
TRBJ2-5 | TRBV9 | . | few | TGTGCCAGCAGCGTAGATGGGAAAGAGACCCAGTACTTC | CASSVDGKETQYF
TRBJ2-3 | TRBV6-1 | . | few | TGTGCCAGCAGTGAAGCGGGGGGCACAGATACGCAGTATTTT | CASSEAGGTDTQYF
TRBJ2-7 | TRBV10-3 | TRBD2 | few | TGTGCCATCAGTGAGGTCAGCGGGAGGAACGACGAGCAGTACTTC | CAISEVSGRNDEQYF
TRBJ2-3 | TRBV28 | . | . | TGTGCCAGCAGTTACCTCGGGAGTAGAGGAGATACGCAGTATTTT | CASSYLGSRGDTQYF
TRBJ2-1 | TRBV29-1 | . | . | TGCAGCGTTGACAGGACCTCCTACAATGAGCAGTTCTTC | CSVDRTSYNEQFF
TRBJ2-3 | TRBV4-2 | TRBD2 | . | TGTGCCAGCAGCCAAGTCTCCATCCCCCGCCGACTAGCGGGGAACACAGATACGCAGTATTTT | CASSQVSIPRRLAGNTDTQYF
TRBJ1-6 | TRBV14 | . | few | TGTGCCAGCAGCCAAGTTCCCGGGAATAATTCACCCCTCCACTTT | CASSQVPGNNSPLHF
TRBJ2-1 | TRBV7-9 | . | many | TGTGCCAGCAGCTTAGCGTTGACTACCTACCATGAGCAGTTCTTC | CASSLALTTYHEQFF